This TCR beta chain was observed in a study of T cell responses to AZD1222 COVID-19 vaccine. Study results and caveats: At baseline, just six or seven AZD1222 recipients tested seropositive.

In regard to this clone: Its antigen is as yet unknown.

V was pared by 6 bases and J by 8 bases, with 7 bases between. This CDR3 has 11 residues. CDR1 is MNHEY and CDR2 is SVGAGI in the germline V gene. Produced via immunoSEQ multiplex PCR; TCRdb's table is partial and in-frame only. The sample records some 96,000 clones, 88% being singletons. The receptor was derived from an adult in good health. This chain joins TRBV6-5 and TRBJ1-4; D is possibly TRBD1 (5 bases). Here the sequenced sample was peripheral blood, taken on day 0 of AZD1222 vaccination. The CDR3 DNA is TGTGCCAGCAGAAAGGGGGAAAAACTGTTTTTT. Its protein is CASRKGEKLFF.